Presented here are 3 T cell receptor beta chains from one specimen sequenced in a study of blood T cell repertoires in COVID-19 (dated by TCRdb to the early 2020s). Libraries were constructed by the immunoSEQ multiplex PCR assay. TCRdb obtained this table from immuneACCESS and retained in-frame rearrangements with V and J assigned. These tables miss some clones; where compared with another copy, unresolved V genes account for less than half of the shortfall, and the remainder is unexplained. The table for this sample lists around 60,000 clones; 74% of them were counted only once. In total, the top ten clones hold 28% of the sample. Material: peripheral blood. The receptors were gathered from a woman aged 80 or over with acute or convalescent COVID-19.

The rearrangement uses TRBV9 and TRBJ1-1; D gene ambiguous. The V end lost 1 base, the J end lost 0 bases, and 7 bases lay between the germline ends. The CDR3 covers 14 residues. Germline CDR1 reads SGDLS; CDR2 reads YYNGEE. This chain's CDR3 is CASSVSSMNTEAFF. As DNA, the CDR3 is TGTGCCAGCAGCGTAAGTAGTATGAACACTGAAGCTTTCTTT.

The CDR3 DNA reads TGTGCCAGCAGTGACTCGAGTCGAGGCAGGGAAAACACTGAAGCTTTCTTT. Protein: CASSDSSRGRENTEAFF. This chain links TRBV6-4 with TRBJ1-1; TRBD1 is a possible D gene (5 bases). This CDR3 spans 17 amino acids. The germline V and J ends were trimmed by 0 bases and 2 bases, with 16 bases remaining between them. Germline CDR1 reads MRHNA; CDR2 reads SNTAGT.

The chain has TRBV10-1 and TRBJ2-1, with D maybe TRBD2 (6 bases). The CDR3 length is 12 residues. Looked up from germline, CDR1 is WNHNN and CDR2 is SYGVQD (reference sequence). Trimming shortened V by 6 bases and J by 9 bases, and 12 bases separated the two germline ends. This chain's CDR3 is CASSPIGGEQFF. In DNA, the CDR3 is TGCGCCAGCAGCCCCATCGGGGGTGAGCAGTTCTTC.